This T cell receptor beta chain appears in the sequencing data of a study of T cells in Graves' hyperthyroidism and ophthalmopathy. This clonotype turned up a few times. Antigen specificity is unknown. RNA transcripts served as the template for amplifying TCR beta CDR3 regions. The study used the HTBI primer set for a first-round RT-PCR of the TCR CDR3. A single record per CDR3 protein comes from TCRdb applying MiXCR to the multiplex PCR reads. The table has about 410,000 distinct CDR3 sequences, approximately 14% seen once; the top ten hold 13%. Study results and limitations: From stable hyperthyroidism, ophthalmopathy was set apart by a 13 V-J model. Appearing also in blood were most of the thyroid clonotypes expanded above 0.001.

The sequencing sample was made of blood. The receptor was isolated from a man younger than 35 with Graves' ophthalmopathy.

DNA for the CDR3: TGTGCCAGCAGCTTGGGGCACAGGGAAAATTCACCCCTCCACTTT. Encoded protein: CASSLGHRENSPLHF. This chain connects TRBV7-9 to TRBJ1-6; weak D call: TRBD1 (6 bases). From germline, CDR1 is SEHNR and CDR2 FQNEAQ (reference sequence). The CDR3 consists of 15 residues. With 3 bases removed from V and 7 bases from J, the gap between germline ends came to 13 bases.